These 3 T cell receptor beta chains came from one sample sequenced in a study of shared clonotypes between healthy human individuals. The assay was immunoSEQ multiplex PCR, and TCRdb's table has in-frame clones only and misses some. This table has some 87,000 clones, almost 70% appearing once. Sequencing input: memory CD8+ T cells sorted from blood. Subset in this sample: CD45RO+ cells pooled with CCR7-negative TemRA cells. These receptors all stem from a man younger than 45 in good health.

Comment on this clone: Given a much more abundant clone one base away, this may be a read error. In DNA form, the CDR3 reads TGTGCCAGCAGTTCAGTCTACGAGCAGTACTTC. Amino acid sequence: CASSSVYEQYF. This chain connects TRBV6-1 to TRBJ2-7; no clear D. The CDR3 has 11 residues. Germline-derived CDR1 and CDR2 are MNHNS and SASEGT. The V gene lost 5 bases and the J gene lost 3 bases, with 5 bases spanning the gap.

The chain has TRBV28 and TRBJ1-2; D is ambiguous. This CDR3 region has 12 residues. The V gene's germline CDR1 is MDHEN and CDR2 SYDVKM. Trimming stripped 4 bases from V and 6 bases from J, with 9 bases between. CDR3 sequence: CASSSSTDGYTF. CDR3 DNA: TGTGCCAGCAGTTCCTCGACGGATGGCTACACCTTC.

The chain links TRBV7-2 to TRBJ2-7; D ambiguous. In germline, CDR1 is SGHTA, CDR2 FQGNSA. The CDR3 spans 13 residues. Trimming took off 5 bases at V and 1 base at J, with 9 bases between the two ends. CDR3 protein: CASSDGASYEQYF. In DNA, the CDR3 is TGTGCCAGCAGCGACGGAGCTTCCTACGAGCAGTACTTC. Together with reference TRBV7-2 and TRBJ2-7, the CDR3 gives the full variable domain: GAGVSQSPSNKVTEKGKDVELRCDPISGHTALYWYRQSLGQGLEFLIYFQGNSAPDKSGLPSDRFSAERTGGSVSTLTIQRTQQEDSAVYLCASSDGASYEQYFGPGTRLTVT.